At least ten counts were recorded for the clone carrying this TCR beta chain. Its antigen is still unknown. This entry is derived from a study of spatial heterogeneity in lung cancer. Sample time point: sample taken at primary tumor resection. Sequencing was performed on whole RNA extracted from tumor and nontumor lung tissue, or from frozen PBMC, and the material was left unsorted. TCRdb reprocessed the 5' RACE reads via MiXCR and lists one record per CDR3 protein. The table lists approximately 52,000 distinct CDR3 sequences, less than 6% of them singletons, with over 8.5% in the top ten. Whole-study results and caveats: Whereas they appeared in blood less at follow-up, ubiquitous expanded tumor TCRs appeared there more at resection.

V dropped 0 bases and J dropped 6 bases, with 6 bases sitting between them. In germline, CDR1 is SGHRS, CDR2 YFSETQ. CDR3 length: 13 residues. The TCR sequence derives from a male donor with early-stage non-small cell lung cancer. The V and J genes are TRBV5-1 and TRBJ2-2; D unresolved. Source: PBMCs, taken at surgery. CDR3 sequence reads: CASSLDGSGELFF. The CDR3, as DNA: TGCGCCAGCAGCTTGGACGGATCCGGGGAGCTGTTTTTT.